The 14 T cell receptor beta chains listed next were all sequenced from one sample in a study of blood T cell repertoires in COVID-19. Data came from immunoSEQ multiplex PCR; TCRdb stores just in-frame clones and leaves some out. The sample carries over 120,000 clones, about 87% recorded once. Specimen: PBMCs or T cells enriched from blood (not recorded which). The receptors derive from a man in his 60s who had recovered from COVID-19.

Note on this clone: The sample has other DNA sequences that encode this CDR3 too. The chain employs TRBV18 and TRBJ1-2, with D hard to call. Germline CDR1 reads KGHSH; CDR2 reads LQKENI. This CDR3 comprises 13 residues. Between the trimmed V and J ends, which lost 2 bases and 2 bases, there was a span of 6 bases. CDR3 protein: CASSPGGNYGYTF. CDR3 nucleotide sequence: TGTGCCAGCTCACCAGGAGGAAACTATGGCTACACCTTC.

The chain carries TRBV28 and TRBJ1-4; 7 bases agree with TRBD1. The CDR3 sequence is 13 residues long. Germline V gives CDR1 MDHEN, CDR2 SYDVKM. V shed 1 base and J 7 bases; nucleotides not matched to a gene: 0. The CDR3 DNA sequence: TGTGCCAGCAGTTTATACAGGGGTGAAAAACTGTTTTTT. This translates into CASSLYRGEKLFF.

The J gene is TRBJ2-7, the V gene TRBV10-3; D is perhaps TRBD2 (6 bases). V was trimmed by 5 bases and J by 0 bases, leaving 11 bases between them. The CDR3 length is 14 residues. Germline assignment: CDR1 ENHRY and CDR2 SYGVKD. CDR3 region: CAISTSGSSYEQYF. The CDR3 nucleotides read TGTGCCATCAGTACTTCCGGGAGCTCCTACGAGCAGTACTTC.

As regards this clone: A junction end diverges from the germline sequence, so it may reflect a read error. The CDR3 loop reads CASSEGLPEQPQHF. The CDR3, as DNA: TGTGCCAGCAGCGAAGGACTGCCCGAACAGCCCCAGCATTTT. The chain combines TRBV2 with TRBJ1-5; no definite D call. CDR1 SNHLY and CDR2 FYNNEI come from the germline V gene. The CDR3 spans 14 residues.

J is TRBJ1-4 and V is TRBV4-2; D is uncertain. Trimming removed 4 bases from V and 5 bases from J, with 11 bases in between. The CDR3 totals 14 residues. Germline assignment: CDR1 LGHNA and CDR2 YNFKEQ. The DNA for the CDR3 is TGTGCCAGCAGCCGTTCTGGGCCAAATGAAAAACTGTTTTTT. It is translated as CASSRSGPNEKLFF.

This sequence joins TRBV2 and TRBJ1-4, with a possible D match to TRBD1 (5 bases). CDR3 size: 15 residues. From germline, CDR1 is SNHLY and CDR2 FYNNEI. V was cut by 2 bases and J by 4 bases, with 11 bases left in between. The CDR3 region is CASSEIRAGNEKLFF. The DNA of the CDR3 is TGTGCCAGCAGTGAAATCAGGGCCGGTAATGAAAAACTGTTTTTT. Based on the CDR3 plus reference TRBV2 and TRBJ1-4, the full variable domain is EPEVTQTPSHQVTQMGQEVILRCVPISNHLYFYWYRQILGQKVEFLVSFYNNEISEKSEIFDDQFSVERPDGSNFTLKIRSTKLEDSAMYFCASSEIRAGNEKLFFGSGTQLSVL.

This clone showed up just once. The gene calls are TRBV6-5 and TRBJ1-1, with 7 bases lining up with TRBD1. J gave up 5 bases and V 5 bases, and 8 bases lay outside the gene matches. CDR1 is MNHEY and CDR2 is SVGAGI in the germline V gene. The CDR3 consists of 14 residues. The CDR3 DNA reads TGTGCCAGCAGTAGACAGGGTTGGGGGACTGAAGCTTTCTTT. It is translated as CASSRQGWGTEAFF.

V is TRBV27 and J is TRBJ1-5; D not certain. Germline CDR1 MNHEY, CDR2 SMNVEV (reference sequence). This CDR3 is 13 amino acids long. V lost 6 bases and J lost 1, with 7 bases in between. The CDR3, as DNA: TGTGCCAGCAGCGGGGTGAGCAATCAGCCCCAGCATTTT. It specifies CASSGVSNQPQHF.

This sequence joins TRBV19 and TRBJ2-7; 8 nucleotides line up with TRBD2. Trimming cost V 6 bases and J 6 bases; bases outside gene matches: 10. CDR3 length: 14 residues. The V gene's germline CDR1 is LNHDA and CDR2 SQIVND (reference sequence). The CDR3 region has the DNA TGTGCCAGTAGGCCGCGGGGGGCGTCAGGCGAGCAGTACTTC. Its translation: CASRPRGASGEQYF.

CDR3 DNA: TGTGCCAGCACTGGGACAGGGGGCGCGGGCACTGAAGCTTTCTTT. This encodes CASTGTGGAGTEAFF. This sequence joins TRBV2 and TRBJ1-1; 12 nucleotides match TRBD1. The V gene's germline CDR1 is SNHLY and CDR2 FYNNEI. There are 15 residues in the CDR3. V was pared by 7 bases and J by 4 bases, with 7 bases of the junction left unmatched.

The genes are TRBV7-3 and TRBJ2-2, with D tentatively TRBD2 (6 bases). Trimming shortened V by 6 bases and J by 6 bases, and 17 bases separated the two germline ends. Germline V CDR1 and CDR2: SGHTA, FQGTGA. The CDR3 consists of 15 residues. CDR3 amino acids: CASSLLPLAAGELFF. CDR3 coding DNA: TGTGCCAGCAGTCTCCTCCCACTAGCCGCCGGGGAGCTGTTTTTT.

V gene TRBV10-3 combines with J gene TRBJ2-6, with 7 bases fitting TRBD1. This CDR3 contains 19 residues. In germline, CDR1 is ENHRY, CDR2 SYGVKD. The junction had 10 bases not matched to a gene; V was cut back by 2 bases and J by 0 bases. The CDR3 DNA sequence: TGTGCCATCAGTGAGGCTATGACAGGGCCAAGCTCTGGGGCCAACGTCCTGACTTTC. It encodes CAISEAMTGPSSGANVLTF.

The chain couples TRBV28 to TRBJ2-1, with 11 positions matching TRBD2. Trimming removed 5 bases from V and 6 bases from J; junction bases left unmatched: 15. Germline CDR1 reads MDHEN; CDR2 reads SYDVKM. The CDR3 sequence is 18 residues long. Here the CDR3 DNA reads TGTGCCAGCAGTCTACCAATTAGCGGGAGGGCCGGACGCAATGAGCAGTTCTTC. It codes for CASSLPISGRAGRNEQFF.

This chain links TRBV5-1 with TRBJ2-5; a possible D gene is TRBD2 (6 bases). Germline values: CDR1 SGHRS, CDR2 YFSETQ. This CDR3 is built from 15 residues. V lost 4 bases to trimming and J lost 0 bases, with 13 bases between them. CDR3 nucleotides: TGCGCCAGCAGCCCCGGGACTCAATACCAAGAGACCCAGTACTTC. This codes for CASSPGTQYQETQYF.